The next 20 T cell receptor beta chains were all read from a single sample in a study of T cell responses to AZD1222 COVID-19 vaccine. Here immunoSEQ multiplex PCR was the method, and the copy in TCRdb shows in-frame clones only, minus some. Of over 120,000 clones in the sample, approximately 94% are singletons; the top ten hold under 10%. The source was peripheral blood, collected on day 0 of AZD1222 vaccination. The receptors originated from an adult in good health.

The CDR3: CASSFSTTLDTNGYTF. The CDR3 DNA sequence: TGTGCCAGCAGTTTTTCAACGACTTTAGACACCAATGGCTACACCTTC. The rearrangement uses TRBV27 and TRBJ1-2; D unclear. V lost 3 bases and J 6 bases, leaving 20 bases between the germline ends. CDR1 is MNHEY and CDR2 is SMNVEV in the germline V gene (reference sequence). CDR3 length equals 16 residues.

The rearrangement joins TRBV4-1 to TRBJ2-1; 7 nucleotides line up with TRBD1. The junction had 6 bases not matched to a gene; V was cut back by 2 bases and J by 8 bases. Germline V gene lookup returns CDR1 MGHRA and CDR2 YSYEKL. The CDR3 length is 14 residues. The CDR3 loop is CASSQTGVWDEQFF. The CDR3 nucleotides are TGCGCCAGCAGCCAAACAGGGGTATGGGATGAGCAGTTCTTC.

This chain links TRBV6-5 with TRBJ1-5; no clear D. V lost 6 bases and J lost 4, with 13 bases in between. In germline, CDR1 is MNHEY, CDR2 SVGAGI. The CDR3 consists of 14 residues. The CDR3 loop reads CASSDDTQNQPQHF. The CDR3 coding sequence is TGTGCCAGCAGCGATGATACACAGAATCAGCCCCAGCATTTT.

The V and J genes are TRBV10-3 and TRBJ2-7; the match to TRBD2 covers 11 bases. The CDR3 is 12 amino acids. Per the germline V gene, CDR1 is ENHRY and CDR2 is SYGVKD. Germline trimming cut 8 bases from V and 5 bases from J; bases unmatched to any gene: 2. In DNA form, the CDR3 reads TGTGCCATCGGACTAGCGGGCCACGAGCAGTACTTC. It codes for CAIGLAGHEQYF.

The rearrangement joins TRBV18 to TRBJ2-7; possible D gene TRBD1, 6 bases. Germline assignment: CDR1 KGHSH and CDR2 LQKENI. Trimming stripped 6 bases from V and 1 base from J, with 10 bases between. The CDR3 spans 13 residues. CDR3 DNA: TGTGCCAGCTCTCTAAGGGGGTCCTACGAGCAGTACTTC. Encoded protein: CASSLRGSYEQYF.

The CDR3 protein is CASSPRGWETQYF. The CDR3 nucleotides are TGTGCCAGCAGCCCCAGGGGGTGGGAGACCCAGTACTTC. This chain joins TRBV13 and TRBJ2-5; TRBD1 aligns across 7 bases. V trimming: 5 bases; J trimming: 5 bases; junction bases outside the gene matches: 5. Germline CDR1 and CDR2: PRHDT and FYEKMQ (reference sequence). The CDR3 is 13 residues long.

The chain links TRBV29-1 to TRBJ2-3; TRBD2 might be the D (5 bases). The V end was cut by 5 bases, the J end by 6 bases, with 9 bases between. Germline V CDR1 and CDR2: SQVTM, ANQGSEA. CDR3 length equals 11 residues. CDR3 residues: CSVRGGDTQYF. In DNA form, the CDR3 reads TGCAGCGTTCGCGGCGGGGATACGCAGTATTTT.

This clone was seen just once. J is TRBJ2-2 and V is TRBV28; TRBD1 matches 9 bases. CDR1 is MDHEN, CDR2 SYDVKM, per germline. With 2 bases clipped from V and 3 bases from J, the junction kept 1 base outside the gene matches. The CDR3 totals 15 residues. The CDR3 is CASSLGDRDTGELFF. In DNA form, the CDR3 reads TGTGCCAGCAGTTTAGGGGACAGGGACACCGGGGAGCTGTTTTTT.

The rearrangement uses TRBV11-2 and TRBJ2-1; TRBD2 is a possible D gene (5 bases). Germline CDR1 SGHAT, CDR2 FQNNGV. This CDR3 spans 15 amino acids. V was clipped by 1 base and J by 4 bases, with 11 bases between them. The CDR3 DNA sequence: TGTGCCAGCAGCTTAGTCGGGGAGTTTTACAATGAGCAGTTCTTC. The encoded protein is CASSLVGEFYNEQFF.

This clone appeared once. This chain joins TRBV6-1 and TRBJ2-4; D perhaps matches TRBD1 (5 bases). With 2 bases removed from V and 8 bases from J, the gap between germline ends came to 22 bases. Germline loops: CDR1 MNHNS, CDR2 SASEGT. The CDR3 has 17 amino acids. Here the CDR3 DNA reads TGTGCCAGCAGTGAAAGGAAGGGGCGCGAGTCTTCTCACATTCAGTACTTC. Its protein product is CASSERKGRESSHIQYF.

The chain recombines TRBV5-1 with TRBJ2-5, with a possible D match to TRBD2 (7 bases). The J call may be faulty, since TRBJ2-7 better matches the DNA end. Germline values: CDR1 SGHRS, CDR2 YFSETQ. The CDR3 loop spans 14 amino acids. CDR3 loop: CASSLNREGVEQYF. The CDR3, as DNA: TGCGCCAGCAGCTTAAACAGGGAGGGGGTCGAGCAGTACTTC.

This chain joins TRBV30 and TRBJ2-1, with 8 bases fitting TRBD1. The CDR3 contains 14 residues. J gave up 5 bases and V 1 base, and 4 bases lay outside the gene matches. Looked up from germline, CDR1 is GTSNPN and CDR2 is SVGIG (reference sequence). CDR3 in amino acids: CAWSAWTGNNEQFF. The CDR3 coding sequence is TGTGCCTGGAGTGCATGGACAGGGAACAATGAGCAGTTCTTC.

The chain links TRBV29-1 to TRBJ1-1, with D possibly matching TRBD1 (5 bases). V dropped 3 bases and J dropped 4 bases, with 12 bases sitting between them. CDR1 and CDR2 from the germline V gene are SQVTM and ANQGSEA. The CDR3 runs 13 residues. The DNA of the CDR3 is TGCAGCGTTGATGGGGGGTCGGGCACTGAAGCTTTCTTT. Amino acid sequence: CSVDGGSGTEAFF.

The rearrangement uses TRBV18 and TRBJ1-3, with TRBD1 matching 8 bases. V dropped 4 bases and J dropped 2; count of bases not matched to a gene: 4. In germline, CDR1 is KGHSH, CDR2 LQKENI. CDR3 size: 15 residues. Here the CDR3 reads CASSHPTGAGNTIYF. CDR3 bases: TGTGCCAGCTCACACCCGACAGGGGCTGGAAACACCATATATTTT.

This chain links TRBV27 with TRBJ1-1; a possible D gene is TRBD1 (5 bases). Trimming removed 2 bases from V and 0 bases from J, with 7 bases in between. The CDR3 is 14 residues long. Per the germline V gene, CDR1 is MNHEY and CDR2 is SMNVEV (reference sequence). DNA of the CDR3: TGTGCCAGCAGTTTAGCAGGGATGAACACTGAAGCTTTCTTT. It translates to CASSLAGMNTEAFF.

The V call is TRBV19, the J call TRBJ1-5; 10 nucleotides align to TRBD1. Germline-derived CDR1 and CDR2 are LNHDA and SQIVND (reference sequence). The CDR3 extends over 15 amino acids. J gave up 7 bases and V 6 bases, and 9 bases lay outside the gene matches. Here the CDR3 reads CASSNGRDRGQPQHF. In DNA form, the CDR3 reads TGTGCCAGTAGCAATGGCCGGGACAGGGGACAGCCCCAGCATTTT.

The V and J genes are TRBV27 and TRBJ2-1; the match to TRBD1 covers 9 bases. CDR3 length: 14 residues. V was clipped by 3 bases and J by 8 bases; unmatched bases: 5. Per the germline V gene, CDR1 is MNHEY and CDR2 is SMNVEV (reference sequence). In DNA, the CDR3 is TGTGCCAGCAGTTTTGGGACAGGGACCGATGAGCAGTTCTTC. Protein sequence: CASSFGTGTDEQFF.

The chain employs TRBV14 and TRBJ1-1; 10 bases are a match to TRBD1. The CDR3 runs 13 residues. The germline CDR1 and CDR2 sequences are SGHDN and FVKESK. V lost 4 bases, J lost 4 bases, and 0 bases stayed unmatched. CDR3 sequence: CASSRDRGTEAFF. CDR3 nucleotide sequence: TGTGCCAGCAGCCGGGACAGGGGCACTGAAGCTTTCTTT.

This chain links TRBV6-2 or TRBV6-3 with TRBJ1-5; D remains ambiguous. Germline V gene sequence: CDR1 MNHEY, CDR2 SVGEGT. This CDR3 comprises 13 residues. V was pared by 4 bases and J by 0 bases, with 4 bases between. The CDR3 nucleotides are TGTGCCAGCAGTTTTAATAGCAATCAGCCCCAGCATTTT. Protein: CASSFNSNQPQHF.

The sample holds one count of this clone. The V gene is TRBV5-5, the J gene TRBJ2-7; D gene ambiguous. CDR1 is SGHKS, CDR2 YYEKEE, per germline (reference sequence). This CDR3 is 12 amino acids long. Trimming removed 4 bases at V and 2 bases at J, with 7 bases between. CDR3 residues: CASSAVAYEQYF. The CDR3, as DNA: TGTGCCAGCAGCGCCGTCGCCTACGAGCAGTACTTC.